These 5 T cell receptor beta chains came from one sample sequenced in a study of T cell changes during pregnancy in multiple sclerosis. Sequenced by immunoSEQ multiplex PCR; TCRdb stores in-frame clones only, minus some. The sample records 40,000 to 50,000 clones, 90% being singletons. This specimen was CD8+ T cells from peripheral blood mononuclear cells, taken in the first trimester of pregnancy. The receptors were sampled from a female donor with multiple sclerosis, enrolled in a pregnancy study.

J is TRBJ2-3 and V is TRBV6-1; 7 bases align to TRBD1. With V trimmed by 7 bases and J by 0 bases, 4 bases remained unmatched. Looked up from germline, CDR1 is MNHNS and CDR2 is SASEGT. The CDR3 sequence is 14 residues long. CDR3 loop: CASKGARSTDTQYF. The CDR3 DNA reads TGTGCCAGCAAGGGGGCTCGCAGCACAGATACGCAGTATTTT.

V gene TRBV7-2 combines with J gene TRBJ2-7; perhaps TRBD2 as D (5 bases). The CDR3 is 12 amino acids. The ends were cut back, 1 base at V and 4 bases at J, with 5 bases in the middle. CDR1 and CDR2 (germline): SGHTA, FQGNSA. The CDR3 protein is CASSLGRYEQYF. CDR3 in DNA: TGTGCCAGCAGCTTAGGGAGGTACGAGCAGTACTTC.

The CDR3 loop is CAIPVVDRGRCYGYTF. The CDR3 nucleotides are TGCGCCATACCCGTCGTGGACAGGGGGCGCTGCTATGGCTACACCTTC. The rearrangement links TRBV10-1 to TRBJ1-2; 11 nucleotides align to TRBD1. CDR3 length: 16 residues. CDR1 and CDR2 (germline): WNHNN, SYGVQD (reference sequence). V lost 10 bases to trimming and J lost 4 bases; unmatched junction nucleotides: 14.

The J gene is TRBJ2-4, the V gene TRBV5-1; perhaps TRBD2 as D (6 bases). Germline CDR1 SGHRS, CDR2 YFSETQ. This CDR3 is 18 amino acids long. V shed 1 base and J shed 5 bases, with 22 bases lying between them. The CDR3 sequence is CASSLFGSIAERENIQYF. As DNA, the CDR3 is TGCGCCAGCAGCTTGTTTGGGTCAATAGCGGAGCGGGAAAACATTCAGTACTTC.

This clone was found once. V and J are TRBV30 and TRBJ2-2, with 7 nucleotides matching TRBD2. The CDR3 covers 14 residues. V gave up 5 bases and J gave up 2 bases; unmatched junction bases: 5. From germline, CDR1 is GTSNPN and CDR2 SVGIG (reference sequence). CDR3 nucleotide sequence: TGTGCCTGGGGGGAGGGCCCCAACACCGGGGAGCTGTTTTTT. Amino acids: CAWGEGPNTGELFF. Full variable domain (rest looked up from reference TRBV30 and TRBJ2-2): SQTIHQWPATLVQPVGSPLSLECTVEGTSNPNLYWYRQAAGRGLQLLFYSVGIGQISSEVPQNLSASRPQDRQFILSSKKLLLSDSGFYLCAWGEGPNTGELFFGEGSRLTVL.